The entry that follows covers one TCR beta chain sequence. The antigen is unknown. This record belongs to a study of T cells expressing NK-cell markers. Across the study: Beta-chain profiling covered CD3+CD56+NKG2C+, CD3+CD56+NKG2C- and CD3+CD56-NKG2C+ sorted subsets. Within the sequenced cohort of eight donors, seven exhibited HCMV seropositivity and one was seronegative. General study findings and limits: HCMV specificity was not established for the expanded NKG2C+ T cell clones.

The CDR3 is 14 amino acids. TCRdb re-called the 5' RACE reads and shows each CDR3 protein once, DNA omitted. The sample has 300,000 to 450,000 distinct CDR3 sequences. The specimen sequenced was blood T cells: a sorted CD56 or NKG2C T cell subset, CD4+ or CD8+ T cells, or bulk PBMC T cells (not recorded which). This clonotype was sampled from a man aged 18-75 years in good health. The chain combines TRBV12-3 or TRBV12-4 with TRBJ1-3; TCRdb calls TRBD1, which cannot be checked without DNA. The CDR3 protein is CASNRDRVVLPIYF.